The entry below describes one TCR beta chain. This entry is derived from a study of blood T cell repertoires in COVID-19. The method was immunoSEQ multiplex PCR; TCRdb's version includes in-frame clones alone and lacks a portion of them. The sample has about 190,000 clones; roughly 80% are singletons. The sample comprised peripheral blood. The source of this sequence is a woman aged 50 to 60 with acute or convalescent COVID-19.

CDR3 DNA: TGTGCCAGCAGTCATGCAGGGGGTCGGGCGAATGAAAAACTGTTTTTT. Amino acids: CASSHAGGRANEKLFF. The V call is TRBV6-6, the J call TRBJ1-4; TRBD1 matches 7 bases. CDR1 MNHNY and CDR2 SVGAGI come from the germline V gene (reference sequence). The V gene end was trimmed by 5 bases and the J gene end by 5 bases; junction bases not matched to a gene: 11. The CDR3 is made up of 16 amino acids.